Below, 10 T cell receptor beta chains from the same sample are listed, as sequenced in a study of T cell responses to AZD1222 COVID-19 vaccine. Some clones are missing from TCRdb's copy, which holds only in-frame ones; the method was immunoSEQ multiplex PCR. Among 150,000 or so clones listed, 70% to 90% were seen once. Sequencing used peripheral blood, obtained on day 0 of MenACWY control vaccination. The receptors shown here come from an adult in good health.

This sequence joins TRBV19 and TRBJ1-2; D possibly corresponds to TRBD1 (6 bases). Germline CDR1 and CDR2: LNHDA and SQIVND (reference sequence). The length of the CDR3 is 12 residues. The germline V and J ends were trimmed by 7 bases and 9 bases, with 15 bases remaining between them. The CDR3 coding sequence is TGTGCCAGTAAGACAGAAGGGGGTCGCTACACCTTC. Its translation is CASKTEGGRYTF.

The chain uses TRBV3-1 (or the pseudogene TRBV3-2) and TRBJ2-4, with D hard to call. The CDR3 runs 13 residues. Germline lookup yields CDR1 LGHDT and CDR2 YNNKEL (reference sequence). The ends were cut back, 5 bases at V and 12 bases at J, with 17 bases in the middle. The CDR3 DNA reads TGTGCCAGCAGCACCCGGAATGCATGGGGTCAGTACTTC. It translates to CASSTRNAWGQYF.

This clone turned up a few times. The V gene is TRBV14, the J gene TRBJ1-5, with D possibly being TRBD1 (6 bases). Trimming took 6 bases from V and 7 from J, leaving 13 bases between them. The length of the CDR3 is 13 residues. From germline, CDR1 is SGHDN and CDR2 FVKESK. CDR3 nucleotide sequence: TGTGCCAGCAGTACTACAGGGACGCAGCCCCAGCATTTT. Translating gives CASSTTGTQPQHF.

The J gene is TRBJ2-7, the V gene TRBV12-5; no clear D gene. Between the trimmed V and J ends, which lost 3 bases and 3 bases, there was a span of 9 bases. This CDR3 contains 13 residues. CDR1 is LGHNT and CDR2 is FRNRAP in the germline V gene. This chain's CDR3 is CASGFPAGYEQYF. The CDR3 DNA follows: TGTGCTAGTGGTTTCCCCGCCGGCTACGAGCAGTACTTC.

The chain uses TRBV29-1 and TRBJ1-1; tentative D call: TRBD1 (5 bases). V lost 7 bases and J lost 2, with 17 bases in between. This CDR3 is built from 14 residues. Per germline, CDR1 SQVTM and CDR2 ANQGSEA. The CDR3 is CSAEGGHLNTEAFF. CDR3 nucleotide sequence: TGCAGCGCTGAGGGCGGACACCTTAACACTGAAGCTTTCTTT.

This clone was counted a single time. V gene TRBV4-2 combines with J gene TRBJ1-2; D possibly corresponds to TRBD1 (5 bases). The germline V gene encodes CDR1 LGHNA and CDR2 YNFKEQ. The V gene lost 1 base and the J gene lost 8 bases, with 20 bases spanning the gap. CDR3 size: 16 residues. This CDR3 is CASSQGVSAGQKGYTF. The CDR3 DNA reads as TGTGCCAGCAGCCAAGGCGTTAGCGCAGGGCAAAAAGGCTACACCTTC.

The chain links TRBV9 to TRBJ1-1; weak D call: TRBD1 (6 bases). The CDR3 length is 15 residues. Trimming shortened V by 4 bases and J by 1 base, and 14 bases separated the two germline ends. CDR1 and CDR2 (germline): SGDLS, YYNGEE. CDR3 nucleotide sequence: TGTGCCAGCAGCACAGGGACACCTGGGAACACTGAAGCTTTCTTT. The encoded protein is CASSTGTPGNTEAFF.

V is TRBV30 and J is TRBJ2-3, with a weak D call TRBD2 (6 bases). Trimming took off 3 bases at V and 2 bases at J, with 15 bases between the two ends. There are 15 residues in the CDR3. Germline CDR1 GTSNPN, CDR2 SVGIG (reference sequence). Written as DNA, the CDR3 is TGTGCCTGGAGGGGTGGTAGCGGCGTCACAGATACGCAGTATTTT. Its translation is CAWRGGSGVTDTQYF.

About this clone: This same CDR3 is encoded by further DNA sequences in the sample. This chain links TRBV5-1 with TRBJ2-3; 8 nucleotides agree with TRBD1. CDR1 is SGHRS and CDR2 is YFSETQ in the germline V gene. Trimming took 0 bases from V and 3 from J; bases not matched to a gene: 0. The CDR3 has 14 amino acids. Here the CDR3 reads CASSLDRGTDTQYF. In DNA, the CDR3 is TGCGCCAGCAGCTTGGACAGGGGGACAGATACGCAGTATTTT.

This chain uses TRBV6-2 or TRBV6-3 with TRBJ1-1; D gene ambiguous. V was cut by 0 bases and J by 4 bases, with 6 bases left in between. Germline values: CDR1 MNHEY, CDR2 SVGEGT. The CDR3 contains 13 residues. CDR3 nucleotide sequence: TGTGCCAGCAGTTACTCGGCAGGCACTGAAGCTTTCTTT. Its protein is CASSYSAGTEAFF.